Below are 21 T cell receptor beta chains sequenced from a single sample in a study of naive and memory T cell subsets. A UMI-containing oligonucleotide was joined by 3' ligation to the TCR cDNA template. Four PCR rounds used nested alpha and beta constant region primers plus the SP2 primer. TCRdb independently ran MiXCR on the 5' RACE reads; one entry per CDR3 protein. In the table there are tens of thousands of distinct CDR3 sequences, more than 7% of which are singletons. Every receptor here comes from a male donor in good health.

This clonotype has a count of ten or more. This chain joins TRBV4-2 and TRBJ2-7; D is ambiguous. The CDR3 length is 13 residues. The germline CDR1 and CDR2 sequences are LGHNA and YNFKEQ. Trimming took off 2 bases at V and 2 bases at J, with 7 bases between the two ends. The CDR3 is CASSQNDAYEQYF. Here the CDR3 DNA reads TGTGCCAGCAGCCAAAACGATGCCTACGAGCAGTACTTC.

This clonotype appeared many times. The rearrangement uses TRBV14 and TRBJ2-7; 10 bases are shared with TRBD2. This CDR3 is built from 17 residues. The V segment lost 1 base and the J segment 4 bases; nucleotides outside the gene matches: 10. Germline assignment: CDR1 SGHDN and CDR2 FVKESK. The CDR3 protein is CASSQAESGRAQYEQYF. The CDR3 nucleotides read TGTGCCAGCAGCCAAGCAGAAAGCGGGAGGGCCCAGTACGAGCAGTACTTC.

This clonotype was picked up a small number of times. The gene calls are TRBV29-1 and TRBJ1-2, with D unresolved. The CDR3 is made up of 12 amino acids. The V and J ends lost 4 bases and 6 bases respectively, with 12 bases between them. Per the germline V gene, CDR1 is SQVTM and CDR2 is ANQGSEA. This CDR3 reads CSVAGLRDGYTF. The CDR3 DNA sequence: TGCAGCGTTGCCGGGCTGCGCGATGGCTACACCTTC.

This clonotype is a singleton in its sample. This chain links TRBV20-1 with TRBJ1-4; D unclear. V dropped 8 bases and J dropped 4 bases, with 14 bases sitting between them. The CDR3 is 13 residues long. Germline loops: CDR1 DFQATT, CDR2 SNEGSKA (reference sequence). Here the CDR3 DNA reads TGCAGTACCCAATCCAGTTTTAATGAAAAACTGTTTTTT. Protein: CSTQSSFNEKLFF.

The chain's CDR3 is CASSDPRGTSGGVIEQFF. The CDR3, as DNA: TGCGCCAGCAGTGACCCCAGGGGGACTAGCGGGGGGGTAATTGAGCAGTTCTTC. The rearrangement uses TRBV10-1 and TRBJ2-1, with 16 bases that match TRBD2. From germline, CDR1 is WNHNN and CDR2 SYGVQD (reference sequence). V was clipped by 3 bases and J by 9 bases; unmatched bases: 11. The CDR3 covers 18 residues.

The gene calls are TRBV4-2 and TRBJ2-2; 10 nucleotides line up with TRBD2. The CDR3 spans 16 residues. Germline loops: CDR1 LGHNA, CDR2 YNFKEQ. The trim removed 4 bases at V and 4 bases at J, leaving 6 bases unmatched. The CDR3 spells CASSPGLADLTGELFF. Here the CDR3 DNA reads TGTGCCAGCAGCCCCGGACTAGCGGACCTCACCGGGGAGCTGTTTTTT.

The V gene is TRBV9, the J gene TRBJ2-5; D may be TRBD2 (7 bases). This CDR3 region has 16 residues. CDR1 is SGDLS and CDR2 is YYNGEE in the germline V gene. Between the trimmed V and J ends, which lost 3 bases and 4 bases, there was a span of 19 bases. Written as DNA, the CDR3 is TGTGCCAGCAGCGGGGGTGACGGGGGGCTTGCAGAGACCCAGTACTTC. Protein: CASSGGDGGLAETQYF. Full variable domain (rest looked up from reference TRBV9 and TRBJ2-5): DSGVTQTPKHLITATGQRVTLRCSPRSGDLSVYWYQQSLDQGLQFLIQYYNGEERAKGNILERFSAQQFPDLHSELNLSSLELGDSALYFCASSGGDGGLAETQYFGPGTRLLVL.

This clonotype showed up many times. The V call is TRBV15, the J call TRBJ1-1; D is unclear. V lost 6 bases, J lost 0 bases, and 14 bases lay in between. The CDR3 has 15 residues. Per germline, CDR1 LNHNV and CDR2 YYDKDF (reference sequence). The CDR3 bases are TGTGCCACCAGTCCTTCTGTGAATTTGAACACTGAAGCTTTCTTT. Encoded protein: CATSPSVNLNTEAFF.

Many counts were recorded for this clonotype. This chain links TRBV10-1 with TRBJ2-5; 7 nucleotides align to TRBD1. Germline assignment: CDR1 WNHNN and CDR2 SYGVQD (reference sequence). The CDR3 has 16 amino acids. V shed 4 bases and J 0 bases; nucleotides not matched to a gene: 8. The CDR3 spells CASSVDTGQNQETQYF. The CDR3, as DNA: TGCGCCAGCAGTGTAGATACGGGACAGAACCAAGAGACCCAGTACTTC.

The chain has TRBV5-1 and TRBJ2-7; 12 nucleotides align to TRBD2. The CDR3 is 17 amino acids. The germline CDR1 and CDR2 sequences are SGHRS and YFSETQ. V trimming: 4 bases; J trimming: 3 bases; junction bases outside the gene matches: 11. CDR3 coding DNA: TGCGCCAGCAGCCCCGGGACTAGCGGGTCTACCTTCTACGAGCAGTACTTC. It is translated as CASSPGTSGSTFYEQYF.

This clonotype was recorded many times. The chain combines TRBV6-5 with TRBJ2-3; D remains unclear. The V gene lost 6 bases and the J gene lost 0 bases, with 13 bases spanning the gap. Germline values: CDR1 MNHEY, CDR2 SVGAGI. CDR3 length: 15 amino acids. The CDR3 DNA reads TGTGCCAGCAGCCTTACAGAGCCTAGCACAGATACGCAGTATTTT. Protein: CASSLTEPSTDTQYF.

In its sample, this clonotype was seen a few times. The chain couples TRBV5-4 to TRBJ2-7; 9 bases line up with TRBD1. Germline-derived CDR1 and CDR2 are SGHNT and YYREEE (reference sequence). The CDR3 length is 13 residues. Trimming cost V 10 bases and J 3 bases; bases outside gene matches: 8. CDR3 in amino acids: CAGHTDRGYEQYF. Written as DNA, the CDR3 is TGTGCCGGACATACGGACAGGGGCTACGAGCAGTACTTC.

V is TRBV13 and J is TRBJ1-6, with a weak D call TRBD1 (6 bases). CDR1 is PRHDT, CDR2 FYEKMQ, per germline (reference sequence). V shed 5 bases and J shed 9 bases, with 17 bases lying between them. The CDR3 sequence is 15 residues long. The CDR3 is CASSVRDIRSSPLHF. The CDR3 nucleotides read TGTGCCAGCAGCGTCCGGGACATTAGAAGTTCACCCCTCCACTTT.

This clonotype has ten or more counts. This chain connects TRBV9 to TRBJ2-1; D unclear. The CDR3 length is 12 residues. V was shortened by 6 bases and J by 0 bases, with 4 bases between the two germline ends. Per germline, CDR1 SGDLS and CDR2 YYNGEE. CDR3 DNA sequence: TGTGCCAGCAATCCCTCCTACAATGAGCAGTTCTTC. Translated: CASNPSYNEQFF.

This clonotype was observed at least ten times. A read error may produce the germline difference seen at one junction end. Here the CDR3 DNA reads TGTGCCAGCAGCGAAGACAGGGGTAACAAAAACATTCAGTACTTC. It codes for CASSEDRGNKNIQYF. The chain joins TRBV2 to TRBJ2-4; 8 bases are a match to TRBD1. Germline CDR1 and CDR2: SNHLY and FYNNEI. The CDR3 loop spans 15 amino acids. Supplemented by reference TRBV2 and TRBJ2-4, the full variable domain reads EPEVTQTPSHQVTQMGQEVILRCVPISNHLYFYWYRQILGQKVEFLVSFYNNEISEKSEIFDDQFSVERPDGSNFTLKIRSTKLEDSAMYFCASSEDRGNKNIQYFGAGTRLSVL.

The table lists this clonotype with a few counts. The CDR3 region is CASRGGQHSNQPQHF. CDR3 nucleotide sequence: TGTGCCAGCAGGGGGGGACAGCATAGCAATCAGCCCCAGCATTTT. The chain joins TRBV6-6 to TRBJ1-5, with 7 bases matching TRBD1. The CDR3 is made up of 15 amino acids. Germline V gene lookup returns CDR1 MNHNY and CDR2 SVGAGI (reference sequence). The J segment lost 0 bases and the V segment lost 6 bases, leaving 5 bases of the junction unmatched.

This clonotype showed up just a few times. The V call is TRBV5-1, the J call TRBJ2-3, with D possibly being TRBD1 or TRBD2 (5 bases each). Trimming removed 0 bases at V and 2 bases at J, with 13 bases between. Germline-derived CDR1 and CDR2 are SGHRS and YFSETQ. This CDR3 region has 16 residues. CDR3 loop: CASSLGAGSPTDTQYF. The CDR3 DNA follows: TGCGCCAGCAGCTTGGGCGCAGGGAGCCCCACAGATACGCAGTATTTT.

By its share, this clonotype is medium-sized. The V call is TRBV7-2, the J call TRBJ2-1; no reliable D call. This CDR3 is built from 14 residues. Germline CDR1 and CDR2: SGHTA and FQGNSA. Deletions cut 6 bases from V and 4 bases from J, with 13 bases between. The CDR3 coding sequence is TGTGCCAGCAGTACTCCGACTGATTACAATGAGCAGTTCTTC. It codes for CASSTPTDYNEQFF.

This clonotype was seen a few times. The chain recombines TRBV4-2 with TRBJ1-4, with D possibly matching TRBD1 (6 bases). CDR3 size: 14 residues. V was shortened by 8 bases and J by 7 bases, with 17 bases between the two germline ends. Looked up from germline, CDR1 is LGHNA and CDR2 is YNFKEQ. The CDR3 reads CASRWTVLSEKLFF. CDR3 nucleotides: TGTGCCAGCCGGTGGACAGTCTTAAGTGAAAAACTGTTTTTT.

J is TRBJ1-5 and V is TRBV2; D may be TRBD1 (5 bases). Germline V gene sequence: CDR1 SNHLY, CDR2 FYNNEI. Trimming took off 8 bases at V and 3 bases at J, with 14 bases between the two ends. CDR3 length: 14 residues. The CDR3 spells CASRIRDHNQPQHF. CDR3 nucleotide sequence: TGTGCCAGCCGGATTCGGGACCACAATCAGCCCCAGCATTTT.

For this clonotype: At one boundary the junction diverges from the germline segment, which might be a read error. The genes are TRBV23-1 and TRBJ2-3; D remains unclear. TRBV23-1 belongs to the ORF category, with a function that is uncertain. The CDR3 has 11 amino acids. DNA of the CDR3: TGCGCCAGCACTCAATTAGATACGCAGTATTTT. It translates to CASTQLDTQYF.